The present entry profiles one T cell receptor (beta chain) with its context. Original analysis: Using reference gene primer amplification, nucleated cell counts were estimated. TCRdb's table, derived via immunoSEQ multiplex PCR, lists solely in-frame clones and lacks some. V, J and clone size are taken as reported in that table, and D and trimming were inferred from the DNA itself. This sample carries approximately 240,000 clones, approximately 84% of them seen once, and the ten largest clones take approximately 3%. This sample stems from a study of blood T cell repertoires in COVID-19. About the research overall: Material from acute and convalescent COVID-19 was sourced from the United States, Italy and Spain. The analysed material was cDNA or gDNA that came from T cells, B-cell-depleted T cells, or PBMCs.

This CDR3 region has 15 residues. Germline loops: CDR1 SGHTA, CDR2 FQGNSA. V lost 1 base, J lost 5 bases, and 14 bases lay in between. This clonotype was sampled from a woman in her twenties or thirties who had recovered from COVID-19. Sequencing was carried out using peripheral blood. The V and J genes are TRBV7-2 and TRBJ2-5; possibly TRBD2 for D (5 bases). The CDR3 region is CASSLGAGIRETQYF. The CDR3 nucleotides are TGTGCCAGCAGCTTAGGGGCGGGCATCCGTGAGACCCAGTACTTC.